This T cell receptor beta chain is from a study of shared clonotypes between healthy human individuals. TCRdb keeps only in-frame clones here, not all; method: immunoSEQ multiplex PCR. Of some 1 million clones detected, under 80% appear once; the ten largest clones hold over 1.3%. The sample consisted of memory CD4+ T cells sorted from blood. Subset defined: CD45RA-negative fraction. This receptor was taken from a man between 18 and 29 years old in good health.

In DNA, the CDR3 is TGTGCCAGCAGCTTAGATTGGGAATCACCCCTCCACTTT. Translating gives CASSLDWESPLHF. This rearrangement joins TRBV11-2 to TRBJ1-6; D gene uncertain. Looked up from germline, CDR1 is SGHAT and CDR2 is FQNNGV. Trimming left V 0 bases short and J 10 bases short, with 7 bases between. The CDR3 is 13 amino acids.